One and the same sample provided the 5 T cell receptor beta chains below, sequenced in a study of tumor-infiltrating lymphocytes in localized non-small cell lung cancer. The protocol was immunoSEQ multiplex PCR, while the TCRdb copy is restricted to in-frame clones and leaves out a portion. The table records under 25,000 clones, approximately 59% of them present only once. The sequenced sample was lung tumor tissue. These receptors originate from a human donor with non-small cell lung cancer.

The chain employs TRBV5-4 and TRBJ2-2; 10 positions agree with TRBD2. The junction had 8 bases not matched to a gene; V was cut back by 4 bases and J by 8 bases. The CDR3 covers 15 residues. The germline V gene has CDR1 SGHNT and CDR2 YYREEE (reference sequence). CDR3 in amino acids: CASSNLAGATGELFF. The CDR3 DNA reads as TGTGCCAGCAGCAATCTAGCGGGAGCAACGGGGGAGCTGTTTTTT. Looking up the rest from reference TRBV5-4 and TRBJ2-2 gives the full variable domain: ETGVTQSPTHLIKTRGQQVTLRCSSQSGHNTVSWYQQALGQGPQFIFQYYREEENGRGNFPPRFSGLQFPNYSSELNVNALELDDSALYLCASSNLAGATGELFFGEGSRLTVL.

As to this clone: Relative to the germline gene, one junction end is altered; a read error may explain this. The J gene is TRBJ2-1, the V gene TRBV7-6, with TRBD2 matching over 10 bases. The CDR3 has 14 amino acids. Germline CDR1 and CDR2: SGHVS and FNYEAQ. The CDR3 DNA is TGTGCCAGCAGCCTAGGGGTAGCGGGAGGACATCCGGTCTTC. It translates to CASSLGVAGGHPVF.

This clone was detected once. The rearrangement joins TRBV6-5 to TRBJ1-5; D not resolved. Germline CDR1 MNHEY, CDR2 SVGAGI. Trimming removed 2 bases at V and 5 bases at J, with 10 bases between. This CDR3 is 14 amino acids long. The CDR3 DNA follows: TGTGCCAGCAGTTACGCGTCTAAATATCAGCCCCAGCATTTT. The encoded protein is CASSYASKYQPQHF.

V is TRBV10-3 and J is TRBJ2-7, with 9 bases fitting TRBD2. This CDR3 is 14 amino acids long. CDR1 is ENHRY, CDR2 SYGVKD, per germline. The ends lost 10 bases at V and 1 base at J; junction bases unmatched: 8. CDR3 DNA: TGTGCCACCCTGGAGCGGGAGGATTCCTACGAGCAGTACTTC. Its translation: CATLEREDSYEQYF.

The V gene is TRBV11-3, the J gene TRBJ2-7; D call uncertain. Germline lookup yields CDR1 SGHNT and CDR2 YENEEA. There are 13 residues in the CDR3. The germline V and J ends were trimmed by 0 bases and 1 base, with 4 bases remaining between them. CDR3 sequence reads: CASSLERSYEQYF. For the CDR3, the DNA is TGTGCCAGCAGCTTAGAGCGGTCCTACGAGCAGTACTTC.